A selection of T cell receptor beta chains follows, all from one sample in a study of blood T cell repertoires in COVID-19. The table came from immunoSEQ multiplex PCR; TCRdb's copy has only in-frame clones and leaves some out. The profile covers 200,000 to 300,000 clones, with 70% to 90% appearing a single time and around 0.91% taken by the ten largest. Sequenced: peripheral blood. All receptors derive from a woman between 35 and 50 years old who had recovered from COVID-19. CDR3s include the opening cysteine and the closing phenylalanine or tryptophan. Each record gives: clone size, D gene, J gene, V gene, CDR3 DNA, CDR3 protein. A D gene is named only where the DNA matches it firmly. Only some rows state a clone size, as once, few, many or a class for expanded clones.

NA NA TRBJ2-1 TRBV27 TGTGCCAGCAGTGGTGGGCTAGCGAGCGACAATGAGCAGTTCTTC CASSGGLASDNEQFF
few TRBD1 TRBJ2-7 TRBV25-1 TGTGCCAGCGGATGGGACAGCCACCCGTACGAGCAGTACTTC CASGWDSHPYEQYF
NA NA TRBJ2-1 TRBV7-2 TGTGCCAGCAGCCGCCCTGGCGGGGAGCAGTTCTTC CASSRPGGEQFF
NA TRBD1 TRBJ2-6 TRBV27 TGTGCCACCGGACAGGGCACTGGGGCCAACGTCCTGACTTTC CATGQGTGANVLTF
NA NA TRBJ1-5 TRBV9 TGTGCCAGCAGCGTAGGAGGTAGCAATCAGCCCCAGCATTTT CASSVGGSNQPQHF
NA NA TRBJ1-2 TRBV25-1 TGTGCCAGCTCGGACTATGGCTACACCTTC CASSDYGYTF
NA NA TRBJ1-1 TRBV6-2/TRBV6-3 TGTGCCAGCAGTTACTCGATCGGGAGGGGGACTGAAGCTTTCTTT CASSYSIGRGTEAFF
NA NA TRBJ1-6 TRBV12-3/TRBV12-4 TGTGCCAGCAGGCCCAGGGATTCACCCCTCCACTTT CASRPRDSPLHF
NA NA TRBJ2-1 TRBV10-3 TGTGCCATCAGTCCGGGATCGGGCAATGAGCAGTTCTTC CAISPGSGNEQFF
NA TRBD1 TRBJ2-3 TRBV7-2 TGTGCCAGCAGCTTAGCGGGGACAGGGGCTCTCACAGATACGCAGTATTTT CASSLAGTGALTDTQYF
NA TRBD2 TRBJ2-1 TRBV7-9 TGTGCCAGCAGCCCCCCGACTAGCTCTTCCTACAATGAGCAGTTCTTC CASSPPTSSSYNEQFF
NA NA TRBJ1-3 TRBV7-9 TGTGCCAGCAGCTTAGGCGGGTCGGCGGCTGGAAACACCATATATTTT CASSLGGSAAGNTIYF
NA NA TRBJ2-1 TRBV4-3 TGCGCCAGCAGCCAAGTCGGGGTGGCGGAGCAGTTCTTC CASSQVGVAEQFF
NA NA TRBJ2-7 TRBV29-1 TGCAGCGGAGCGGGCAGCTCCTACGAGCAGTACTTC CSGAGSSYEQYF
NA TRBD2 TRBJ2-7 TRBV19 TGTGCCAGTAGTATAGCTGGGAGGGGCGCCGAGCAGTACTTC CASSIAGRGAEQYF
NA TRBD1 TRBJ1-1 TRBV5-1 TGCGCCAGCAGCAAAAGGGGACAGGGGGACACTGAAGCTTTCTTT CASSKRGQGDTEAFF
NA TRBD2 TRBJ2-1 TRBV9 TGTGCCAGCAGCCCCGCCGGCGGGAGTGGCAATGAGCAGTTCTTC CASSPAGGSGNEQFF
once NA TRBJ1-2 TRBV6-4 TGTGCCAGCAGTGAAAGAGCCGTTAACTATGGCTACACCTTC CASSERAVNYGYTF
once TRBD2 TRBJ2-2 TRBV7-2 TGTGCCTTCCTAGCGGGAGGGCCTGGAGGGGAGCTGTTTTTT CAFLAGGPGGELFF
once NA TRBJ2-7 TRBV11-2 TGTGCCAGCAGCCCGCCCGGGACTCTTGGCGAGCAGTACTTC CASSPPGTLGEQYF
NA TRBD2 TRBJ2-1 TRBV7-7 TGTGCTAGCAGCTTGGGCCCAACTAGCGGGAGGAACCTGGGGGAGCAGTTCTTC CASSLGPTSGRNLGEQFF
NA TRBD1 TRBJ1-2 TRBV2 TGTGCCAGCACCCCGGGACAGGGGCTAGGTGGCTACACCTTC CASTPGQGLGGYTF
NA NA TRBJ2-2 TRBV7-6 TGTGCCAGCAGCTCCCTAACAGGGAACACCGGGGAGCTGTTTTTT CASSSLTGNTGELFF
NA TRBD2 TRBJ2-7 TRBV29-1 TGCAGCGTTGGGGGACTAGCGGGTCACTACGAGCAGTACTTC CSVGGLAGHYEQYF
NA TRBD1 TRBJ1-2 TRBV10-3 TGTGCCATCAGTGAGGGAAGCAGGGGGCAAGGCTACACCTTC CAISEGSRGQGYTF
NA NA TRBJ2-3 TRBV28 TGTGCCAGCAGCAAAAGACTGGTACACGATACGCAGTATTTT CASSKRLVHDTQYF
NA TRBD1 TRBJ1-5 TRBV19 TGTGCCAGTAGTCCGGACAGGGTAAATCAGCCCCAGCATTTT CASSPDRVNQPQHF
NA NA TRBJ1-1 TRBV11-2 TGTGCCAGCAGCTTAGAGGGCGCAGCCGAGAACACTGAAGCTTTCTTT CASSLEGAAENTEAFF
NA TRBD2 TRBJ2-1 TRBV6-2/TRBV6-3 TGTGCCAGCAGCCGCCTAGCGGGTGAGGGCATTGAGCAGTTCTTC CASSRLAGEGIEQFF
NA NA TRBJ2-2 TRBV6-2/TRBV6-3 TGTGCCAGCAGTTACGGTCCCCAGCGGGTCGACACCGGGGAGCTGTTTTTT CASSYGPQRVDTGELFF
NA TRBD2 TRBJ2-1 TRBV9 TGTGCCAGCAGCGTAGGGCTAGCGGGCTCCTACAATGAGCAGTTCTTC CASSVGLAGSYNEQFF
NA NA TRBJ2-5 TRBV6-2/TRBV6-3 TGTGCCAGCAGTTGGGTGGAGGGAGAGACCCAGTACTTC CASSWVEGETQYF
NA NA TRBJ2-7 TRBV18 TGTGCCAGCTCACCGGTGGAGGGTGGCTACGAGCAGTACTTC CASSPVEGGYEQYF
NA NA TRBJ1-5 TRBV12-5 TGTGCTAGTGGTTTGGCCTCGCCCCAGCATTTT CASGLASPQHF
NA NA TRBJ2-1 TRBV15 TGTGCCACCAGCAGAGGCAGCTCCTACAATGAGCAGTTCTTC CATSRGSSYNEQFF
NA NA TRBJ2-3 TRBV10-3 TGTGCCATCACCGAGGGTGGGGATACGCAGTATTTT CAITEGGDTQYF
NA NA TRBJ2-6 TRBV4-1 TGCGCCAGCAGCCAAGAAGGTCAGCAGGCTTCTGGGGCCAACGTCCTGACTTTC CASSQEGQQASGANVLTF
NA NA TRBJ1-3 TRBV19 TGTGCCAGTAGTATCCGGGGAAACACCATATATTTT CASSIRGNTIYF
NA NA TRBJ2-7 TRBV12-3/TRBV12-4 TGTGCCAGCAGTTCCCCGGTTTACGAGCAGTACTTC CASSSPVYEQYF
NA TRBD1 TRBJ2-4 TRBV5-4 TGTGCCAGCAGCTGGGGCCGGGACAGGGAGAAAAACATTCAGTACTTC CASSWGRDREKNIQYF
few NA TRBJ1-2 TRBV6-1 TGTGCCAGCGGTAGAGGTCGGGACTATGGCTACACCTTC CASGRGRDYGYTF
NA TRBD1 TRBJ1-5 TRBV3-1/TRBV3-2 TGTGCCAGCAGCCAAGTTGGGGGACAGGGGGCCGGCAATCAGCCCCAGCATTTT CASSQVGGQGAGNQPQHF
NA NA TRBJ1-1 TRBV11-1 TGTGCCAGCAGAGCACCCCCAAGCACTGAAGCTTTCTTT CASRAPPSTEAFF
NA NA TRBJ2-5 TRBV5-1 TGCGCCAGCAGCCAGTACCAAGAGACCCAGTACTTC CASSQYQETQYF
NA TRBD2 TRBJ2-1 TRBV12-3/TRBV12-4 TGTGCCAGCAGCTGGGACTATTACAATGAGCAGTTCTTC CASSWDYYNEQFF
few TRBD1 TRBJ1-1 TRBV9 TGTGCCAGCAGCGTAGGAGGGGGCGAGGGTGAAGCTTTCTTT CASSVGGGEGEAFF
NA NA TRBJ2-3 TRBV29-1 TGCAGCGTTGCGGGTGCAGATACGCAGTATTTT CSVAGADTQYF
NA NA TRBJ1-5 TRBV6-2/TRBV6-3 TGTGCCAGCAGTTACGGCCCCAATCAGCCCCAGCATTTT CASSYGPNQPQHF
NA NA TRBJ2-3 TRBV7-2 TGTGCCAGCAGCTTAGCAGACGGGACATCGTGGACAGATACGCAGTATTTT CASSLADGTSWTDTQYF
NA NA TRBJ1-3 TRBV5-4 TGTGCCAGCAGCCCCGGGACACCTGGAAACACCATATATTTT CASSPGTPGNTIYF
NA TRBD1 TRBJ2-4 TRBV6-1 TGTGCCAGCAGTGAAGCGCGGACAGGGGGGACCAAAAACATTCAGTACTTC CASSEARTGGTKNIQYF
once TRBD1 TRBJ1-4 TRBV4-3 TGCGCCAGCAGCCAATCCGGACAGGCCTATAATGAAAAACTGTTTTTT CASSQSGQAYNEKLFF
NA TRBD1 TRBJ2-3 TRBV10-1 TGCGCCAGCAGTGAGTCAGGGGGCCGTCCGCAGTATTTT CASSESGGRPQYF
NA TRBD2 TRBJ2-1 TRBV9 TGTGCCAGCAGCGTCCTAGCGGGAGTGGGTAATGAGCAGTTCTTC CASSVLAGVGNEQFF
once NA TRBJ1-2 TRBV7-2 TGTGCCAGCAGCGGCACGATGGGAGCGTATGGCTACACCTTC CASSGTMGAYGYTF
NA TRBD2 TRBJ2-3 TRBV29-1 TGCAGCGTTGATGGGACTAGCGGACGCACAGATACGCAGTATTTT CSVDGTSGRTDTQYF
NA NA TRBJ1-1 TRBV3-1/TRBV3-2 TGTGCCAGCAGCCAGGTCGGTGGGGGGAGAACTGAAGCTTTCTTT CASSQVGGGRTEAFF